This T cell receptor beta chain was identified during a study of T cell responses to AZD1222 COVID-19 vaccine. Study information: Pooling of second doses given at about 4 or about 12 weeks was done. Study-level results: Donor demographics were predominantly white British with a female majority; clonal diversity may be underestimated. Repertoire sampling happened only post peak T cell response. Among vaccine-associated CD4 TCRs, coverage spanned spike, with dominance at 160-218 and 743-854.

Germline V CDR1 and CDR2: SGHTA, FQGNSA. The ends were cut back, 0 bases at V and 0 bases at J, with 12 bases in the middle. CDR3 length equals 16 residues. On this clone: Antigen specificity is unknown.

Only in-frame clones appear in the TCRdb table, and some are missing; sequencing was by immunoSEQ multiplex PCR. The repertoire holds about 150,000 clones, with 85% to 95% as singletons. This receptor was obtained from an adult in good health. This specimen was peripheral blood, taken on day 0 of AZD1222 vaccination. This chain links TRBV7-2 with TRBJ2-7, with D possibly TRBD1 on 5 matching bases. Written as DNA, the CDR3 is TGTGCCAGCAGCTTAGCTGGGGCGGCGAGCTCCTACGAGCAGTACTTC. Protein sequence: CASSLAGAASSYEQYF.